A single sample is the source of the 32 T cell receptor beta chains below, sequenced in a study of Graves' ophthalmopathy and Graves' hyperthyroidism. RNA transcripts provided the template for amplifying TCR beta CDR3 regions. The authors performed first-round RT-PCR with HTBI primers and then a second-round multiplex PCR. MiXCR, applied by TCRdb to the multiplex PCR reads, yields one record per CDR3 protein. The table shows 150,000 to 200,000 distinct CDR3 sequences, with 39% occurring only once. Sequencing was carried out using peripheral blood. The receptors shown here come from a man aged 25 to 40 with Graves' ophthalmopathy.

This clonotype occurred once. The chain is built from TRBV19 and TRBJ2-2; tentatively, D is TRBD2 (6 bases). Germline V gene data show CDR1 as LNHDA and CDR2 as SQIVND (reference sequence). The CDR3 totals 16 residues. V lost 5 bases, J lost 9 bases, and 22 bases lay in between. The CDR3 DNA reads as TGTGCCAGTAGTCCACATCCGCGGGACCAACCGCGGGAGCTGTTTTTT. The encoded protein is CASSPHPRDQPRELFF.

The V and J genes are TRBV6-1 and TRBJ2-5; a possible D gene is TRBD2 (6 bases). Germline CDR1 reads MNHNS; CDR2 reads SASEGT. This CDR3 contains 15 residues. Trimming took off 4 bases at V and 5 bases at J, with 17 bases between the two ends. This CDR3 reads CASSGPGAGFETQYF. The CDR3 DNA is TGTGCCAGCAGTGGCCCGGGAGCAGGGTTTGAGACCCAGTACTTC.

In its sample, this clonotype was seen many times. CDR3 bases: TGCAGTGCGACTAAACGACAGCCCAACACTGAAGCTTTCTTT. It is translated as CSATKRQPNTEAFF. The chain carries TRBV20-1 and TRBJ1-1; tentatively, D is TRBD1 (5 bases). The CDR3 totals 14 residues. CDR1 is DFQATT, CDR2 SNEGSKA, per germline (reference sequence). V was shortened by 6 bases and J by 2 bases, with 16 bases between the two germline ends.

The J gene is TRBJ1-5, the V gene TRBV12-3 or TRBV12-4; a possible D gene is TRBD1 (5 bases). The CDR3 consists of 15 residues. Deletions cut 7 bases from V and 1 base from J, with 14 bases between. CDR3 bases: TGTGCCAGCACCCCGTCGGGGGGGAGCAATCAGCCCCAGCATTTT. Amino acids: CASTPSGGSNQPQHF.

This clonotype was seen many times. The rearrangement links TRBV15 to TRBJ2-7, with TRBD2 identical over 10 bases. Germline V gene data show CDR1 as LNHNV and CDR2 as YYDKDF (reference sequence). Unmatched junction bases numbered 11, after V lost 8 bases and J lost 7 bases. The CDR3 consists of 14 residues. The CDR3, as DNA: TGTGCCACCGGCCCCCGGCTAGCGGGAGATGAGCAGTACTTC. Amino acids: CATGPRLAGDEQYF.

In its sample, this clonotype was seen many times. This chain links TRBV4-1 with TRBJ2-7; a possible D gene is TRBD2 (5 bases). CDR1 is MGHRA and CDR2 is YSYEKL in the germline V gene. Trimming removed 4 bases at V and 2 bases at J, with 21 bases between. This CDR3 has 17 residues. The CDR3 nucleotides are TGCGCCAGCAGCCGCGGGCTCGCCGGGTCTGGACCCTACGAGCAGTACTTC. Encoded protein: CASSRGLAGSGPYEQYF.

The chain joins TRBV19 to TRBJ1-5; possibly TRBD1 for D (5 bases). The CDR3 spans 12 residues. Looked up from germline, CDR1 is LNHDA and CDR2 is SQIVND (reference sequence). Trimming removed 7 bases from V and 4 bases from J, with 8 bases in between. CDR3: CASTSGNQPQHF. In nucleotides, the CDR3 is TGTGCCAGTACCTCAGGGAATCAGCCCCAGCATTTT.

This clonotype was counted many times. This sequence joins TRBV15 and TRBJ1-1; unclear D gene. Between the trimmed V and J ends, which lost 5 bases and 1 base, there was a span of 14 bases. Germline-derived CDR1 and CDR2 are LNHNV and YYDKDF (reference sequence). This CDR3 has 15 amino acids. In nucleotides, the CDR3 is TGTGCCACCAGCCGATGGGCGGCTGCGAACACTGAAGCTTTCTTT. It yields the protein CATSRWAAANTEAFF. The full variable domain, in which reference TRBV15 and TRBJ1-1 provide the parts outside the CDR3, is DAMVIQNPRYQVTQFGKPVTLSCSQTLNHNVMYWYQQKSSQAPKLLFHYYDKDFNNEADTPDNFQSRRPNTSFCFLDIRSPGLGDTAMYLCATSRWAAANTEAFFGQGTRLTVV.

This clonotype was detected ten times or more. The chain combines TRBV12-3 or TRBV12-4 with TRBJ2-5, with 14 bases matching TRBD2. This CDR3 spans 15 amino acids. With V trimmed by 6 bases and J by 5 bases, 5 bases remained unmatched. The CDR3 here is CASRWTSGRYETQYF. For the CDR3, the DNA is TGTGCCAGCAGATGGACTAGCGGGAGGTACGAGACCCAGTACTTC.

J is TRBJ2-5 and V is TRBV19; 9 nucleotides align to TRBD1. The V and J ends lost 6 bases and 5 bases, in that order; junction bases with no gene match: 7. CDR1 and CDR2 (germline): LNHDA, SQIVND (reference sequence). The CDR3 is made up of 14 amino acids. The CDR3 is CASSPDRGRETQYF. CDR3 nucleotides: TGTGCCAGTAGCCCGGACAGGGGCAGGGAGACCCAGTACTTC.

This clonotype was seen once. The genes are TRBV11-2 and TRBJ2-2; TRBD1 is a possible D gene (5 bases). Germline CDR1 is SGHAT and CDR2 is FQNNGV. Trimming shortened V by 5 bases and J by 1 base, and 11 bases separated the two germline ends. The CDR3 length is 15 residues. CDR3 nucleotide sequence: TGTGCCAGCAGCCGCTTCACAGGGAACACCGGGGAGCTGTTTTTT. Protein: CASSRFTGNTGELFF.

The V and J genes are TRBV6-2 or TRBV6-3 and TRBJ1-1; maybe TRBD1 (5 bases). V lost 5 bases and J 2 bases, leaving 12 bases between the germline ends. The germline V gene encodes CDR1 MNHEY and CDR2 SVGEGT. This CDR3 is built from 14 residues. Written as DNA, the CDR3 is TGTGCCAGCAGTACTAGGGGCCACAACACTGAAGCTTTCTTT. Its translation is CASSTRGHNTEAFF.

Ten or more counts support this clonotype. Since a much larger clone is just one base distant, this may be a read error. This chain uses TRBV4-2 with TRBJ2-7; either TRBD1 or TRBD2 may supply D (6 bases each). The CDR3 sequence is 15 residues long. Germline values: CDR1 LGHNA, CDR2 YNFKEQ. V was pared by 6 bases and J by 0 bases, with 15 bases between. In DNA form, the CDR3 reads TGTGCCAGCAGTTTTGGAGGGGGGAGCTCCTACGAGCAGTACTTC. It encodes CASSFGGGSSYEQYF.

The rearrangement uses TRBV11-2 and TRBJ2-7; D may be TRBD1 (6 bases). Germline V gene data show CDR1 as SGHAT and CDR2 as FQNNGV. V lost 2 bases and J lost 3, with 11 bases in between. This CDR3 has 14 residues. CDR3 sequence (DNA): TGTGCCAGCAGCTTATTAACAGGGTTCTACGAGCAGTACTTC. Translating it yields CASSLLTGFYEQYF.

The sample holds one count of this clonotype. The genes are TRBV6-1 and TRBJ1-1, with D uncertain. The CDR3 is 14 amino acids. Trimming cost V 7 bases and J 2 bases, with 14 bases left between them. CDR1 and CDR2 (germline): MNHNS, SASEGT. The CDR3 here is CASKKTQENTEAFF. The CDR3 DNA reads TGTGCCAGCAAAAAGACCCAGGAAAACACTGAAGCTTTCTTT.

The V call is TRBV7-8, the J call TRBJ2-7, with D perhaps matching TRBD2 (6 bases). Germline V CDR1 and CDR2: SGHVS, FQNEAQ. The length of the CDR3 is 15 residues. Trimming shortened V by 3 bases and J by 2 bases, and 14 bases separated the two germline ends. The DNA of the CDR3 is TGTGCCAGCAGCTTTAGGGAGGAGGGAACCTACGAGCAGTACTTC. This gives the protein CASSFREEGTYEQYF.

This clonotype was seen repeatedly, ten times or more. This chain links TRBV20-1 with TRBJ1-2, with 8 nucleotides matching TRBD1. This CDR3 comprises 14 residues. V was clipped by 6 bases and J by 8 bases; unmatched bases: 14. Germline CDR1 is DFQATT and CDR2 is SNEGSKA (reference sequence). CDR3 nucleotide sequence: TGCAGTGCAAAACCAGGGGGCGGCTTAAGGGGCTACACCTTC. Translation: CSAKPGGGLRGYTF.

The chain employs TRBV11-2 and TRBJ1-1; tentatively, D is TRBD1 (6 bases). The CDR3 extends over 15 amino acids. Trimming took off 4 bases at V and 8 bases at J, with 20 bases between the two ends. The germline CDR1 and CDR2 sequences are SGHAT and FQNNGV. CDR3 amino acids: CASSWDKGIGQEAFF. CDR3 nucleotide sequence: TGTGCCAGCAGCTGGGACAAAGGGATAGGCCAGGAAGCTTTCTTT.

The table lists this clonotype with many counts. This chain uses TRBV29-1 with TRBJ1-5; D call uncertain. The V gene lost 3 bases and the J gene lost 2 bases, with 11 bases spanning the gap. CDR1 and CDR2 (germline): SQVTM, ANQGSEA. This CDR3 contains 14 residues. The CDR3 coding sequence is TGCAGCGTTGAGTTAGGGATGGGCAATCAGCCCCAGCATTTT. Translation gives CSVELGMGNQPQHF.

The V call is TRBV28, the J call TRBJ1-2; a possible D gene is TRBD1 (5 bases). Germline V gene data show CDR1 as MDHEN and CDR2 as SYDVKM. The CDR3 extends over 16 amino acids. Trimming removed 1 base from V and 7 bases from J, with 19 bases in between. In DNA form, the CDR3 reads TGTGCCAGCAGTTTATATCTGGGCGGCTGGACATCTGGCTACACCTTC. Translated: CASSLYLGGWTSGYTF.

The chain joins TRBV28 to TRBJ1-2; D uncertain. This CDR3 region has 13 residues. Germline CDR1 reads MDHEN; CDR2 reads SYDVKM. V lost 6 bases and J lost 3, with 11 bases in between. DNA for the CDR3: TGTGCCAGCAGCCGACAAGATCACTATGGCTACACCTTC. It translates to CASSRQDHYGYTF.

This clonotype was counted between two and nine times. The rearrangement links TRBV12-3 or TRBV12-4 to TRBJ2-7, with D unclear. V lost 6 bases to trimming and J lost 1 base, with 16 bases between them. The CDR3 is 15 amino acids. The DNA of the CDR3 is TGTGCCAGCAGCCATAGTACGAGTTTGTCCTACGAGCAGTACTTC. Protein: CASSHSTSLSYEQYF.

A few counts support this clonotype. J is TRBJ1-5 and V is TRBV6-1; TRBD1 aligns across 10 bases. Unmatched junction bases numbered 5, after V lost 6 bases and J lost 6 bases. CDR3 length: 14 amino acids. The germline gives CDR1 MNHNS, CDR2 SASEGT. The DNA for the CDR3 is TGTGCCAGCAGGTCCGGGACAGGGGCTCAGCCCCAGCATTTT. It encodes CASRSGTGAQPQHF.

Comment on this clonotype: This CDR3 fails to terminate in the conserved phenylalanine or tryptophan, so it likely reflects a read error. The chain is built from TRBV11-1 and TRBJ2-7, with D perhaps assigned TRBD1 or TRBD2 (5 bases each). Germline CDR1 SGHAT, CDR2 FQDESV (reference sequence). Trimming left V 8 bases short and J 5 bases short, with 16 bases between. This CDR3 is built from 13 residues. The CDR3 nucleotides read TGTGCCAGCGGGACGGGACCGGCGAACGAGCAGTACCTC. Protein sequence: CASGTGPANEQYL.

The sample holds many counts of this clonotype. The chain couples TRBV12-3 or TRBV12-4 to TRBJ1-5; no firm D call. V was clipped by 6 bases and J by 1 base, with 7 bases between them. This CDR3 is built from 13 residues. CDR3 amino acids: CASSPPSNQPQHF. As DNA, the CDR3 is TGTGCCAGCAGCCCCCCGAGCAATCAGCCCCAGCATTTT.

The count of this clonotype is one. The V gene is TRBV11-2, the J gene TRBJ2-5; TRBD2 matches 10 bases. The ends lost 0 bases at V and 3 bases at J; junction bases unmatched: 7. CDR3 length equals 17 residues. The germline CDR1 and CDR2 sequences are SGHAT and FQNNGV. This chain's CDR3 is CASSLESWLAGEETQYF. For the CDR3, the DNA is TGTGCCAGCAGCTTAGAGTCTTGGCTAGCGGGAGAAGAGACCCAGTACTTC. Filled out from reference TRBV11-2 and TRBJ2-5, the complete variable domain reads EAGVAQSPRYKIIEKRQSVAFWCNPISGHATLYWYQQILGQGPKLLIQFQNNGVVDDSQLPKDRFSAERLKGVDSTLKIQPAKLEDSAVYLCASSLESWLAGEETQYFGPGTRLLVL.

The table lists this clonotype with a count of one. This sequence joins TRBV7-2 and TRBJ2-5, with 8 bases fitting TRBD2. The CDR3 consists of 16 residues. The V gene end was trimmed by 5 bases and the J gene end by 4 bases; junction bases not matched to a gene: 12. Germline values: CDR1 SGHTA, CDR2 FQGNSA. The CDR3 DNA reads TGTGCCAGCAGCCCAATTGCTTCTAGCGGGCGAGAGACCCAGTACTTC. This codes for CASSPIASSGRETQYF. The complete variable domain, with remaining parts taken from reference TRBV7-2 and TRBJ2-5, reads GAGVSQSPSNKVTEKGKDVELRCDPISGHTALYWYRQSLGQGLEFLIYFQGNSAPDKSGLPSDRFSAERTGGSVSTLTIQRTQQEDSAVYLCASSPIASSGRETQYFGPGTRLLVL.

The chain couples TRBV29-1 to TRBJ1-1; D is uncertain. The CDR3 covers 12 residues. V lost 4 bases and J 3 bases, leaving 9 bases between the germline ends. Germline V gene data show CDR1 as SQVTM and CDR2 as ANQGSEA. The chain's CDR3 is CSVGREYTEAFF. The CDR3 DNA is TGCAGCGTTGGCCGGGAGTACACTGAAGCTTTCTTT. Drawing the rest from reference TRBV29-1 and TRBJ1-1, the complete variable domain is SAVISQKPSRDICQRGTSLTIQCQVDSQVTMMFWYRQQPGQSLTLIATANQGSEATYESGFVIDKFPISRPNLTFSTLTVSNMSPEDSSIYLCSVGREYTEAFFGQGTRLTVV.

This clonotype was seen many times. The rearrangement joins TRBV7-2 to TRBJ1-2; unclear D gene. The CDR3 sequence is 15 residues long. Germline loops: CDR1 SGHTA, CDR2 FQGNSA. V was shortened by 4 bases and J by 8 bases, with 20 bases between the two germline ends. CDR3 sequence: CASSSFTVAARGYTF. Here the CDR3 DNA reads TGTGCCAGCAGCTCGTTTACGGTGGCTGCGCGGGGCTACACCTTC.

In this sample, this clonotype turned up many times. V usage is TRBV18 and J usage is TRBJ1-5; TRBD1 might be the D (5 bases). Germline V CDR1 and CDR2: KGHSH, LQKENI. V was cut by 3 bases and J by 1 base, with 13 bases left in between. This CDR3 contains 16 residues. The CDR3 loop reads CASSPMGGWSNQPQHF. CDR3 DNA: TGTGCCAGCTCACCGATGGGGGGGTGGAGCAATCAGCCCCAGCATTTT.

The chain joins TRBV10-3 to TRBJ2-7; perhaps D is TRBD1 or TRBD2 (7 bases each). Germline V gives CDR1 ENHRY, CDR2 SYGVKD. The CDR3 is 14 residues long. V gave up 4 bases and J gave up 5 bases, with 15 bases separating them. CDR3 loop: CAISVGGGLDEQYF. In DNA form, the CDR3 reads TGTGCCATCAGTGTGGGAGGGGGCTTGGACGAGCAGTACTTC.

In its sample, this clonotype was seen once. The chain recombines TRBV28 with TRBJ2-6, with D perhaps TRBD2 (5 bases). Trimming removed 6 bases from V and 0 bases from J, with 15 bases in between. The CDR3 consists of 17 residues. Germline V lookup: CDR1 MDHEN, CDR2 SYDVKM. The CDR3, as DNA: TGTGCCAGCAGCCTAGGAGGAGGCAGCTCTGGGGCCAACGTCCTGACTTTC. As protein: CASSLGGGSSGANVLTF.